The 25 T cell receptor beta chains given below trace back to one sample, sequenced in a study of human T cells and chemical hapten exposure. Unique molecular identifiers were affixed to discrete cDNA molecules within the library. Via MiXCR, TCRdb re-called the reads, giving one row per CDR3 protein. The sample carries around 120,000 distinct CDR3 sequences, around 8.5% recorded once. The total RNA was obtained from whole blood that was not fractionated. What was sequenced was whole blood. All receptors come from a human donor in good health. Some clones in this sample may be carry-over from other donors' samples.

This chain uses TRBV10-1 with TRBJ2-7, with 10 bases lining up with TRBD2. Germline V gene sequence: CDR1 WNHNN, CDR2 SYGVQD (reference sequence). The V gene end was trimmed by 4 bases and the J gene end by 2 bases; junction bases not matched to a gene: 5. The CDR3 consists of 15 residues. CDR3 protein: CASSAGTSATYEQYF. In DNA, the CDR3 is TGCGCCAGCAGTGCCGGGACTAGCGCGACCTACGAGCAGTACTTC.

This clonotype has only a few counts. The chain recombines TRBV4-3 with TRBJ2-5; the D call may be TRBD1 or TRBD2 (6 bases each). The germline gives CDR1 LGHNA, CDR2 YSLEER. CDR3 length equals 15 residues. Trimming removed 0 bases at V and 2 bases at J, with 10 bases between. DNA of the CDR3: TGCGCCAGCAGCCAAGATGGAGGGGGTCAAGAGACCCAGTACTTC. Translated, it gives CASSQDGGGQETQYF.

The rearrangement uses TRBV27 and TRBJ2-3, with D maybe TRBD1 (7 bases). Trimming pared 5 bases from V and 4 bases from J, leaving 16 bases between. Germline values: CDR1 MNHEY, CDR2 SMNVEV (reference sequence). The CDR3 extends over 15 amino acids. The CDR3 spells CASSPQGGRSDTQYF. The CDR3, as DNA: TGTGCCAGCAGTCCCCAGGGGGGTCGCTCAGATACGCAGTATTTT.

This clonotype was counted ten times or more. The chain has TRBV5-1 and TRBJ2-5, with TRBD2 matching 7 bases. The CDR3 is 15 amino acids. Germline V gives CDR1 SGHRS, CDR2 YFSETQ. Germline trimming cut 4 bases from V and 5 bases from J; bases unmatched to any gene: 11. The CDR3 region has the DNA TGCGCCAGCAGCCCGGGGAGGGGCGCTTCGGAGACCCAGTACTTC. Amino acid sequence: CASSPGRGASETQYF.

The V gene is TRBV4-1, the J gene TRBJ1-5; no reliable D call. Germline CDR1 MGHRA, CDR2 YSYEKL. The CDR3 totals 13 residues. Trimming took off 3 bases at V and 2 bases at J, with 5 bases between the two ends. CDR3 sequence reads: CASSQGGNQPQHF. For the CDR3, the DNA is TGCGCCAGCAGCCAGGGCGGCAATCAGCCCCAGCATTTT.

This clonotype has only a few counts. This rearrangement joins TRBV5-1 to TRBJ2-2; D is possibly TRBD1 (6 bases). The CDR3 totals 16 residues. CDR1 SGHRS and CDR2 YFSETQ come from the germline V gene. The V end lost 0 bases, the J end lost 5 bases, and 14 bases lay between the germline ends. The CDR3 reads CASSLVWTVHTGELFF. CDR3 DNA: TGCGCCAGCAGCTTGGTATGGACAGTCCATACCGGGGAGCTGTTTTTT.

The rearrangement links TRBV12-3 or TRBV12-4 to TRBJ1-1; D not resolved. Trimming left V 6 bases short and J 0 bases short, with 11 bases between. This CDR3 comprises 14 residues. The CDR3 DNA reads TGTGCCAGCAGGAGAGGCAGTTTGAACACTGAAGCTTTCTTT. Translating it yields CASRRGSLNTEAFF.

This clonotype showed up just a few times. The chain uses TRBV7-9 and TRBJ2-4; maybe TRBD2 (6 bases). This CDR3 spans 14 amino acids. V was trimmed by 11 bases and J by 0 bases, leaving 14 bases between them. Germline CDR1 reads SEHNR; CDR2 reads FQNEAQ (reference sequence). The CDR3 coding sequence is TGTGCCGGCGGTAGCGGTCTAGCCAAAAACATTCAGTACTTC. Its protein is CAGGSGLAKNIQYF.

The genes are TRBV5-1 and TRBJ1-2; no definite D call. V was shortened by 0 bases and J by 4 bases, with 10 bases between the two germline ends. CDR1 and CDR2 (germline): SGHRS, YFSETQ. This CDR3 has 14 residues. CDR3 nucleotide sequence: TGCGCCAGCAGCTTGGAGGAAGCCCTCTATGGCTACACCTTC. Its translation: CASSLEEALYGYTF.

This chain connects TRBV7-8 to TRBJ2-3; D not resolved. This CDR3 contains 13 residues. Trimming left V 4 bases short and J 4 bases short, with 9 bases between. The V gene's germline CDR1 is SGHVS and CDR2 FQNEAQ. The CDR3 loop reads CASSYRTADTQYF. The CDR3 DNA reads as TGTGCCAGCAGCTACCGGACCGCAGATACGCAGTATTTT.

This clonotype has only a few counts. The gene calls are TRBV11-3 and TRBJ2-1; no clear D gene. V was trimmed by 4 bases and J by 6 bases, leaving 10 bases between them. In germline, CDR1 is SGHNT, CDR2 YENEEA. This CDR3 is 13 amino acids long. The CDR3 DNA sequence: TGTGCCAGCAGCTCCGATAGCCTCAATGAGCAGTTCTTC. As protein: CASSSDSLNEQFF.

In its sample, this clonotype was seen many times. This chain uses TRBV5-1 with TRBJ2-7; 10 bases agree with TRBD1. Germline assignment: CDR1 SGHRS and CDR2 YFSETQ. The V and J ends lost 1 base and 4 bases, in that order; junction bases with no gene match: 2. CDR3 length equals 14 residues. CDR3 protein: CASSLSGQGYEQYF. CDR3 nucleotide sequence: TGCGCCAGCAGCTTGTCGGGACAGGGGTACGAGCAGTACTTC.

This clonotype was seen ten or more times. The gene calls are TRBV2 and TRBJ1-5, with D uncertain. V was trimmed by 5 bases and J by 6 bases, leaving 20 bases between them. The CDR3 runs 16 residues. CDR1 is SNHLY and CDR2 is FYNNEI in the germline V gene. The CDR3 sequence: CASSRAGDLGGQPQHF. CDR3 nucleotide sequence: TGTGCCAGCAGTCGCGCCGGGGATCTGGGTGGTCAGCCCCAGCATTTT.

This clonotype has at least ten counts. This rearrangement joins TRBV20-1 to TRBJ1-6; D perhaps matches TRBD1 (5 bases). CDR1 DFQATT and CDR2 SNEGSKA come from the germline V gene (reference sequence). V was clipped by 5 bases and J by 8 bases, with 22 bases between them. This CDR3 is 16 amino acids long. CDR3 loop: CSAPEEGPLADSPLHF. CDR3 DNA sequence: TGCAGTGCTCCAGAAGAGGGGCCGCTTGCGGATTCACCCCTCCACTTT.

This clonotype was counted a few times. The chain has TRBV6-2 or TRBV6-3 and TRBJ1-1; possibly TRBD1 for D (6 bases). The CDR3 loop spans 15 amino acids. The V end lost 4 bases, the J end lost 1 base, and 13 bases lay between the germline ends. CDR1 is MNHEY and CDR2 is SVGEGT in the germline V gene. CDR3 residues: CASSSLRTENTEAFF. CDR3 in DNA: TGTGCCAGCAGTTCCCTAAGGACAGAGAACACTGAAGCTTTCTTT.

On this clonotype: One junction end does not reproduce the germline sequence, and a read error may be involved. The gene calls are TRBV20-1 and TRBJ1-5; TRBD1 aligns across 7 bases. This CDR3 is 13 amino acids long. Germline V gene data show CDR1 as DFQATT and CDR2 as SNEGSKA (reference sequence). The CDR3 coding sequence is TGCAGAGCTAGAGGGACAGTCAATCAGCCCCAGCATTTT. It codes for CRARGTVNQPQHF.

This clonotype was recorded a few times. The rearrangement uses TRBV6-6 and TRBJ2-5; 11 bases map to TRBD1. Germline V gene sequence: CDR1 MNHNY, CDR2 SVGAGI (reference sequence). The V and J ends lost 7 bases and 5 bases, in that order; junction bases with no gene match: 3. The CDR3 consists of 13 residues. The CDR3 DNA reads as TGTGCCAGCACTGGACAGGGGGCGGAGACCCAGTACTTC. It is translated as CASTGQGAETQYF.

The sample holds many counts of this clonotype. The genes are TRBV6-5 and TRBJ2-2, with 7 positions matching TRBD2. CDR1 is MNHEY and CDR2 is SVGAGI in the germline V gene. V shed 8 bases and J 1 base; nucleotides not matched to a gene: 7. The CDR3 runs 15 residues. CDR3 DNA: TGTGCCAGCGGGCGCGGGAGAGTGAACACCGGGGAGCTGTTTTTT. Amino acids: CASGRGRVNTGELFF.

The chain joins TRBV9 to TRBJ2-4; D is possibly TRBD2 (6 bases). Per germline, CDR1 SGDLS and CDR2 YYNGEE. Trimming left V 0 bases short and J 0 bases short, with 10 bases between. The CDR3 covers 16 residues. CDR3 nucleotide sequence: TGTGCCAGCAGCGTAGGTGGGGGACTAGCCAAAAACATTCAGTACTTC. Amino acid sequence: CASSVGGGLAKNIQYF. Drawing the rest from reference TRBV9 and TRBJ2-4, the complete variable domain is DSGVTQTPKHLITATGQRVTLRCSPRSGDLSVYWYQQSLDQGLQFLIQYYNGEERAKGNILERFSAQQFPDLHSELNLSSLELGDSALYFCASSVGGGLAKNIQYFGAGTRLSVL.

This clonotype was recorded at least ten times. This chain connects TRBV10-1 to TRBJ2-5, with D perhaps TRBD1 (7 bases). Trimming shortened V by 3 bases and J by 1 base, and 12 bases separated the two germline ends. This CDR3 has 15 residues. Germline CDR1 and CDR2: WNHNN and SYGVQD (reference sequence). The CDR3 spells CASSDAGQTQETQYF. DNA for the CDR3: TGCGCCAGCAGTGACGCGGGACAGACCCAAGAGACCCAGTACTTC.

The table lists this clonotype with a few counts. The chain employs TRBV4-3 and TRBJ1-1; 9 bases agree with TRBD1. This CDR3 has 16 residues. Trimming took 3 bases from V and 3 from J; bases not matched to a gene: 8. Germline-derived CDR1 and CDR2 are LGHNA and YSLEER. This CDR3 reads CASSHLGTGRDTEAFF. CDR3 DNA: TGCGCCAGCAGCCACCTCGGGACAGGGAGAGACACTGAAGCTTTCTTT.

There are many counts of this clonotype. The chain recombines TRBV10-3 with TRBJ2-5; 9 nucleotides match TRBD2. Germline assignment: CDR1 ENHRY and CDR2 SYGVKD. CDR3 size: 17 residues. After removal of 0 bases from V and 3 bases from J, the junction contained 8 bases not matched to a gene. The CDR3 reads CAISESSGPSGEETQYF. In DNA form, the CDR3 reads TGTGCCATCAGTGAGTCGAGCGGCCCTAGCGGGGAAGAGACCCAGTACTTC.

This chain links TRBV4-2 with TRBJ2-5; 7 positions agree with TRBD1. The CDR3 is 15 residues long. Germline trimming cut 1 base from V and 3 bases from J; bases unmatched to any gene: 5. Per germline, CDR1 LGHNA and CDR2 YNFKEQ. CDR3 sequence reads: CASSQGAGTEETQYF. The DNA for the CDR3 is TGTGCCAGCAGCCAAGGCGCCGGGACAGAAGAGACCCAGTACTTC.

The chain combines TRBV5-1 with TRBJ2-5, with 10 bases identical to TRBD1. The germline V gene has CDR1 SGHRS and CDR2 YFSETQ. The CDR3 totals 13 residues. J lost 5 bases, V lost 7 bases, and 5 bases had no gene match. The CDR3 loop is CASQTGGRETQYF. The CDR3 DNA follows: TGCGCCAGCCAGACAGGGGGCCGGGAGACCCAGTACTTC.

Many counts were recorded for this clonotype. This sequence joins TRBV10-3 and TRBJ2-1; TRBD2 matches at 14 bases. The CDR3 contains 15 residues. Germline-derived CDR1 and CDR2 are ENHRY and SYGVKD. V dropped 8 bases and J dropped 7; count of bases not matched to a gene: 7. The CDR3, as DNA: TGTGCCATCCAGCGACTAGCGGGAGGGATGAATGAGCAGTTCTTC. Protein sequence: CAIQRLAGGMNEQFF.